This T cell receptor (beta chain) was identified during a study of CD8 T cells in ankylosing spondylitis. This clonotype was observed a few times. TCRdb processed the 5' RACE reads anew with MiXCR; each CDR3 protein has one entry. The sample includes approximately 260,000 distinct CDR3 sequences, around 7.8% of them seen just once. Trimming left V 8 bases short and J 3 bases short, with 17 bases between. The CDR3 totals 15 residues. Germline CDR1 SNHLY, CDR2 FYNNEI. This receptor was obtained from a male donor with ankylosing spondylitis or in good health (not recorded which). This chain joins TRBV2 and TRBJ1-5; D remains ambiguous. The sample was blood, either unsorted or a sorted T cell fraction (not recorded which). In nucleotides, the CDR3 is TGTGCCAGCGGAGCTGATGACACTCCCAATCAGCCCCAGCATTTT. Its translation: CASGADDTPNQPQHF.